These 16 T cell receptor beta chains were all obtained from the same sample, sequenced in a study of T cells in Graves' hyperthyroidism and ophthalmopathy. Researchers amplified the TCR beta CDR3 regions from RNA transcripts. The HTBI primer set served for first-round RT-PCR of the TCR CDR3. Each CDR3 protein gets one entry after TCRdb re-called the multiplex PCR reads with MiXCR. The data show nearly 600,000 distinct CDR3 sequences, 11% to 15% seen once. Sequences were obtained from blood. The receptors shown here come from a woman aged 18-30 years with Graves' ophthalmopathy.

This clonotype has ten or more counts. The rearrangement joins TRBV13 to TRBJ1-5; TRBD1 agrees at 9 bases. Germline CDR1 is PRHDT and CDR2 is FYEKMQ (reference sequence). This CDR3 comprises 15 residues. The V and J ends lost 5 bases and 8 bases, in that order; junction bases with no gene match: 10. The CDR3 nucleotides are TGTGCCAGCAGCCGGGGACAGGGCGGGGAGGAGCCCCAGCATTTT. Its protein is CASSRGQGGEEPQHF. The whole variable domain, remainder taken from reference TRBV13 and TRBJ1-5, is AAGVIQSPRHLIKEKRETATLKCYPIPRHDTVYWYQQGPGQDPQFLISFYEKMQSDKGSIPDRFSAQQFSDYHSELNMSSLELGDSALYFCASSRGQGGEEPQHFGDGTRLSIL.

This clonotype was counted many times. The chain joins TRBV7-8 to TRBJ1-1, with D perhaps TRBD1 (6 bases). Germline V CDR1 and CDR2: SGHVS, FQNEAQ. Trimming shortened V by 7 bases and J by 3 bases, and 18 bases separated the two germline ends. The CDR3 loop spans 15 amino acids. The CDR3 region has the DNA TGTGCCAGCATAGGCTCCCGGGGGGCGTACACTGAAGCTTTCTTT. It specifies CASIGSRGAYTEAFF.

A note on this clonotype: A much larger clone is a single base away; this may be a read error. The rearrangement uses TRBV28 and TRBJ2-3, with 7 bases fitting TRBD1. Germline V gene sequence: CDR1 MDHEN, CDR2 SYDVKM. V was clipped by 5 bases and J by 0 bases; unmatched bases: 8. This CDR3 comprises 16 residues. DNA for the CDR3: TGTGCCAGCAGTGACCGGGACAGTTCTAGCACAGATACGCAGTATTTT. It translates to CASSDRDSSSTDTQYF.

This clonotype was found many times. V usage is TRBV11-3 and J usage is TRBJ2-1; TRBD1 might be the D (5 bases). Germline V CDR1 and CDR2: SGHNT, YENEEA. This CDR3 has 17 amino acids. V was shortened by 5 bases and J by 7 bases, with 24 bases between the two germline ends. CDR3 sequence: CASSPRFVGRRGNEQFF. The CDR3 DNA follows: TGTGCCAGCAGCCCGCGTTTCGTTGGGCGTAGGGGTAATGAGCAGTTCTTC.

The sample holds many counts of this clonotype. This chain joins TRBV6-1 and TRBJ2-1, with TRBD1 identical over 7 bases. The CDR3 totals 11 residues. Germline CDR1 MNHNS, CDR2 SASEGT. The trim removed 8 bases at V and 10 bases at J, leaving 5 bases unmatched. In nucleotides, the CDR3 is TGTGCCAGCCGGACAGGAGAAGAGCAGTTCTTC. The encoded protein is CASRTGEEQFF.

This clonotype showed up many times. V is TRBV6-2 or TRBV6-3 and J is TRBJ1-4; D call uncertain. Trimming left V 10 bases short and J 6 bases short, with 15 bases between. Germline V gene lookup returns CDR1 MNHEY and CDR2 SVGEGT. The length of the CDR3 is 13 residues. The CDR3, as DNA: TGTGCCACCCGAGACGCGCAGTATGAAAAACTGTTTTTT. Protein sequence: CATRDAQYEKLFF.

This clonotype was seen ten or more times. The CDR3 bases are TGTGCCAGCAGCTTAACCAGGCCGGGACTCCTAAAACTCCACTACGAGCAGTACTTC. As protein: CASSLTRPGLLKLHYEQYF. This sequence joins TRBV7-9 and TRBJ2-7, with a possible D match to TRBD2 (6 bases). CDR1 is SEHNR and CDR2 is FQNEAQ in the germline V gene (reference sequence). CDR3 length: 19 amino acids. V was clipped by 2 bases and J by 3 bases, with 26 bases between them.

The chain is built from TRBV4-1 and TRBJ1-3, with D uncertain. This CDR3 is 16 amino acids long. V was trimmed by 1 base and J by 4 bases, leaving 14 bases between them. Germline V gives CDR1 MGHRA, CDR2 YSYEKL. For the CDR3, the DNA is TGCGCCAGCAGCCAAGGACCCCGGGGAAGGGGAAACACCATATATTTT. Translation: CASSQGPRGRGNTIYF.

CDR3 in DNA: TGTGCCAGCAGCGCAGGGCCCTTGACCGGGTATGGCTACACCTTC. Translating it yields CASSAGPLTGYGYTF. The V call is TRBV9, the J call TRBJ1-2; maybe TRBD1 (5 bases). The CDR3 sequence is 15 residues long. The germline V gene has CDR1 SGDLS and CDR2 YYNGEE. V was shortened by 3 bases and J by 5 bases, with 17 bases between the two germline ends. The full variable domain, in which reference TRBV9 and TRBJ1-2 provide the parts outside the CDR3, is DSGVTQTPKHLITATGQRVTLRCSPRSGDLSVYWYQQSLDQGLQFLIQYYNGEERAKGNILERFSAQQFPDLHSELNLSSLELGDSALYFCASSAGPLTGYGYTFGSGTRLTVV.

Concerning this clonotype: This may be a read error: a much more frequent sequence differs by one nucleotide. The chain recombines TRBV7-9 with TRBJ2-2; D assignment may be TRBD1 or TRBD2 (5 bases each). The germline CDR1 and CDR2 sequences are SEHNR and FQNEAQ (reference sequence). This CDR3 has 15 residues. Trimming stripped 4 bases from V and 7 bases from J, with 16 bases between. CDR3 nucleotides: TGTGCCAGCAGCTCTCCGGGACCCCCGAGCGGGGAGCTGTTTTTT. Translating it yields CASSSPGPPSGELFF. Looking up the rest from reference TRBV7-9 and TRBJ2-2 gives the full variable domain: DTGVSQNPRHKITKRGQNVTFRCDPISEHNRLYWYRQTLGQGPEFLTYFQNEAQLEKSRLLSDRFSAERPKGSFSTLEIQRTEQGDSAMYLCASSSPGPPSGELFFGEGSRLTVL.

This clonotype has more than one count but fewer than ten. V and J are TRBV5-1 and TRBJ2-1, with D perhaps TRBD2 (5 bases). This CDR3 region has 14 residues. Germline CDR1 and CDR2: SGHRS and YFSETQ. With 0 bases removed from V and 5 bases from J, the gap between germline ends came to 9 bases. CDR3 loop: CASSLEASHNEQFF. The CDR3 DNA is TGCGCCAGCAGCTTGGAGGCTAGCCACAATGAGCAGTTCTTC. Looking up the rest from reference TRBV5-1 and TRBJ2-1 gives the full variable domain: KAGVTQTPRYLIKTRGQQVTLSCSPISGHRSVSWYQQTPGQGLQFLFEYFSETQRNKGNFPGRFSGRQFSNSRSEMNVSTLELGDSALYLCASSLEASHNEQFFGPGTRLTVL.

In this sample, this clonotype turned up a few times. The CDR3 loop is CASSHWAGRESLYEQYF. CDR3 sequence (DNA): TGTGCCAGCAGCCATTGGGCGGGGCGGGAGAGTCTCTACGAGCAGTACTTC. This chain uses TRBV7-2 with TRBJ2-7; 7 positions match TRBD2. CDR3 length equals 17 residues. V lost 5 bases to trimming and J lost 3 bases; unmatched junction nucleotides: 16. CDR1 is SGHTA, CDR2 FQGNSA, per germline.

V is TRBV24-1 and J is TRBJ2-1; a possible D gene is TRBD2 (7 bases). Trimming left V 3 bases short and J 7 bases short, with 18 bases between. This CDR3 is 16 amino acids long. Germline values: CDR1 KGHDR, CDR2 SFDVKD. The CDR3 DNA follows: TGTGCCACCAGTGATCCCAGACGGGGGGCCGGGAATGAGCAGTTCTTC. Translating gives CATSDPRRGAGNEQFF.

This clonotype was recorded at least ten times. The chain has TRBV7-2 and TRBJ2-5; TRBD2 is a possible D gene (5 bases). This CDR3 is built from 18 residues. Germline-derived CDR1 and CDR2 are SGHTA and FQGNSA. V lost 5 bases, J lost 3 bases, and 25 bases lay in between. Written as DNA, the CDR3 is TGTGCCAGCAGCCCATCTAGCAAGATCAGCCGGAAAGAAGAGACCCAGTACTTC. This sequence encodes CASSPSSKISRKEETQYF.

This clonotype was seen more than once but under ten times. The chain joins TRBV5-6 to TRBJ1-1; no clear D gene. The V and J ends lost 2 bases and 4 bases respectively, with 9 bases between them. Germline CDR1 SGHDT, CDR2 YYEEEE. CDR3 size: 13 residues. The CDR3 DNA reads TGTGCCAGCAGCTTTTGGAGGATCACTGAAGCTTTCTTT. Translating it yields CASSFWRITEAFF. Together with reference TRBV5-6 and TRBJ1-1, the CDR3 gives the full variable domain: DAGVTQSPTHLIKTRGQQVTLRCSPKSGHDTVSWYQQALGQGPQFIFQYYEEEERQRGNFPDRFSGHQFPNYSSELNVNALLLGDSALYLCASSFWRITEAFFGQGTRLTVV.

This clonotype was recorded many times. The V and J genes are TRBV12-3 or TRBV12-4 and TRBJ2-1, with a weak D call TRBD2 (5 bases). The CDR3 runs to 15 residues. V was shortened by 5 bases and J by 7 bases, with 18 bases between the two germline ends. CDR3 in amino acids: CASSVGVMGFNEQFF. Written as DNA, the CDR3 is TGTGCCAGCAGTGTCGGGGTGATGGGCTTTAATGAGCAGTTCTTC.